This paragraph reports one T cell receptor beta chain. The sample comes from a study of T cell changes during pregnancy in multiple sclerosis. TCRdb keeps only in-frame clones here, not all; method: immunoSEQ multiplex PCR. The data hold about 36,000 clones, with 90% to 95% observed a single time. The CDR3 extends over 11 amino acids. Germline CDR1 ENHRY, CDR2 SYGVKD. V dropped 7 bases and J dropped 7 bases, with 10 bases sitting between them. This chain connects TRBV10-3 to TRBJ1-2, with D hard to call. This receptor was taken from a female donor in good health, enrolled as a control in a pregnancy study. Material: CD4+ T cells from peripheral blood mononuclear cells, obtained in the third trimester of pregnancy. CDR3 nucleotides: TGTGCCATCAACTCCGGGTTTGGCTACACCTTC. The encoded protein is CAINSGFGYTF.